This is a list of T cell receptor beta chains from one sample in a study of blood T cell repertoires in COVID-19. TCRdb's table, derived via immunoSEQ multiplex PCR, lists solely in-frame clones and lacks some. This sample carries about 70,000 clones, 88% of them seen once, and the ten largest clones take roughly 1.5%. Sample: peripheral blood. Receptors originate from a human donor in a cohort sampled during active COVID-19. CDR3s include the opening cysteine and the closing phenylalanine or tryptophan. The D gene is left open where the match is weak. Clone size is not always given. Where it is, it says once, few, many or a class for expanded clones.

J gene | clone size | D gene | V gene | CDR3 DNA | CDR3 protein
TRBJ2-3 | NA | TRBD2 | TRBV25-1 | TGTGCCAGCATCCCGCCCGGGGGTAGCGGGAAACATACGCAGTATTTT | CASIPPGGSGKHTQYF
TRBJ1-1 | NA | NA | TRBV7-3 | TGTGCCAGCAGTTTGATCAGTGACACTGAAGCTTTCTTT | CASSLISDTEAFF
TRBJ2-1 | NA | NA | TRBV2 | TGTGCCAGCAGCGGAAGAGGGGTTGCGGGGAAGTTCTTC | CASSGRGVAGKFF
TRBJ1-1 | NA | NA | TRBV29-1 | TGCAGCGTTGACCGACAGGCTGAAGCTTTCTTT | CSVDRQAEAFF
TRBJ2-7 | NA | TRBD2 | TRBV29-1 | TGCAGCGTGCGACTAGCGGGCTACGAGCAGTACTTC | CSVRLAGYEQYF
TRBJ2-5 | once | NA | TRBV9 | TGTGCCAGCAGCGGAAGACATTACCAAGAGACCCAGTACTTC | CASSGRHYQETQYF
TRBJ2-3 | NA | TRBD2 | TRBV18 | TGTGCCAGCTCACCACCGGGACTAGCGCTAACAGATACGCAGTATTTT | CASSPPGLALTDTQYF
TRBJ2-6 | NA | TRBD2 | TRBV6-1 | TGTGCCAGCAGTGAAGTCTCCGGGACTAGCGGCGGTAGGTTCTCTGGGGCCAACGTCCTGACTTTC | CASSEVSGTSGGRFSGANVLTF
TRBJ2-7 | NA | NA | TRBV5-1 | TGCGCCAGCAGCCCCGGTTTGCTTCACGAGCAGTACTTC | CASSPGLLHEQYF
TRBJ2-1 | NA | TRBD2 | TRBV2 | TGTGCCAGCAGACAGACCTCGGGAGGGTACAATGAGCAGTTCTTC | CASRQTSGGYNEQFF
TRBJ2-6 | few | TRBD1 | TRBV9 | TGTGCCAGCAGCACCGGTGGGACAGCTGGGGCCAACGTCCTGACTTTC | CASSTGGTAGANVLTF
TRBJ2-5 | NA | TRBD2 | TRBV6-1 | TGTGCCAGCAGTGGCCCTGCTAGCGGGCTACAAGAGACCCAGTACTTC | CASSGPASGLQETQYF
TRBJ2-7 | NA | TRBD2 | TRBV27 | TGTGCCAGCAGTCCAGTCGGGGGGGGAGAATCCTACGAGCAGTACTTC | CASSPVGGGESYEQYF
TRBJ2-1 | few | TRBD2 | TRBV4-1 | TGCGCCAGCAGCCAAGAGCGAAGCGGGAGGGCAGGGGATGAGCAGTTCTTC | CASSQERSGRAGDEQFF
TRBJ1-2 | NA | TRBD1 | TRBV6-1 | TGTGCCAGCAGTGAGCCCGGACAGGCATCTGGGTATGGCTACACCTTC | CASSEPGQASGYGYTF
TRBJ2-1 | NA | NA | TRBV29-1 | TGCAGCGTTGGATTTGCAGGCTCGGATGAGCAGTTCTTC | CSVGFAGSDEQFF
TRBJ1-5 | NA | TRBD1 | TRBV7-2 | TGTGCCAGCAGCCATTCCGCTTGGGACAGGGGACTCAATCAGCCCCAGCATTTT | CASSHSAWDRGLNQPQHF
TRBJ2-3 | once | TRBD2 | TRBV5-1 | TGCGCCAGCAGTAAGCGGGATGGCACAGATACGCAGTATTTT | CASSKRDGTDTQYF
TRBJ1-6 | NA | NA | TRBV15 | TGTGCCACCAGCAGAGATAGGGGTCAGGGGAATTCACCCCTCCACTTT | CATSRDRGQGNSPLHF
TRBJ1-6 | medium-sized | NA | TRBV6-1 | TGTGCCAGCAGTGAAACTGCGGAGGGGAATTCACCCCTCCACTTT | CASSETAEGNSPLHF
TRBJ1-1 | NA | NA | TRBV11-2 | TGTGCCAGCAGCAAAACAGTGAACACTGAAGCTTTCTTT | CASSKTVNTEAFF
TRBJ1-5 | few | NA | TRBV7-2 | TGTGCCAGCAGCTTACAAGGGGGAAATCAGCCCCAGCATTTT | CASSLQGGNQPQHF
TRBJ2-2 | NA | NA | TRBV2 | TGTGCCAGCAGCGCCGGACAGCTCACCGGGGAGCTGTTTTTT | CASSAGQLTGELFF
TRBJ2-2 | NA | TRBD2 | TRBV28 | TGTGCCAGCAGTTCAACCCGACTAGCGGGAGGAATCCAGAACACCGGGGAGCTGTTTTTT | CASSSTRLAGGIQNTGELFF
TRBJ2-3 | NA | TRBD2 | TRBV11-2 | TGTGCCAGCAGCTTTAGACTAGCGGGAGAAGGGTGGACAGATACGCAGTATTTT | CASSFRLAGEGWTDTQYF
TRBJ1-1 | NA | TRBD1 | TRBV5-1 | TGCGCCAGCAGCTCACCGACAGGGCGGATGAACACTGAAGCTTTCTTT | CASSSPTGRMNTEAFF
TRBJ1-1 | NA | NA | TRBV3-1/TRBV3-2 | TGTGCCAGCAGCCAACTAGAGAACACTGAAGCTTTCTTT | CASSQLENTEAFF
TRBJ2-1 | NA | TRBD2 | TRBV4-1 | TGCGCCAGCAGCCATTCCCTAGCGGGAGGTTCTGAGCAGTTCTTC | CASSHSLAGGSEQFF
TRBJ1-4 | NA | NA | TRBV7-9 | TGTGCCAGCAGCCTCCCAGCCGGATACGCAGGGTGGGAAAAACTGTTTTTT | CASSLPAGYAGWEKLFF
TRBJ2-3 | once | TRBD1 | TRBV14 | TGTGCCAGCAGCCAATCAGGGGACAGACCCACAGATACGCAGTATTTT | CASSQSGDRPTDTQYF
TRBJ2-7 | NA | NA | TRBV20-1 | TGCAGTGGAGTCTCGTACTACGAGCAGTACTTC | CSGVSYYEQYF
TRBJ2-7 | NA | NA | TRBV7-9 | TGTGCCAGCAGCGCCTCCGGACAGAACCTCTACGAGCAGTACTTC | CASSASGQNLYEQYF
TRBJ1-2 | once | TRBD1 | TRBV2 | TGTGCCAGCAGGGGGACAGGGGCCATCTATGGCTACACCTTC | CASRGTGAIYGYTF
TRBJ1-2 | NA | NA | TRBV24-1 | TGTGCCACCAGTGACCCGGGACACGCCTATGGCTACACCTTC | CATSDPGHAYGYTF
TRBJ2-3 | NA | NA | TRBV7-9 | TGTGCCAGCAGCTCAACCCTAAGCGGTACTAGCACAGATACGCAGTATTTT | CASSSTLSGTSTDTQYF
TRBJ2-1 | NA | NA | TRBV7-3 | TGTGCCAGCAGCTCGGAGGTCTCCCCCCACAATGAGCAGTTCTTC | CASSSEVSPHNEQFF
TRBJ2-7 | NA | NA | TRBV6-5 | TGTGCCAGCAGTAACAGGGTAGGGAACGAGCAGTACTTC | CASSNRVGNEQYF
TRBJ2-5 | NA | TRBD2 | TRBV5-5 | TGTGCCAGCAGCCGGGACTACTTCCAAGAGACCCAGTACTTC | CASSRDYFQETQYF